This record concerns one TCR beta chain sequence. RNA totalling roughly 0.5 to 1 ug underwent reverse transcription with random hexamers. immunoSEQ multiplex PCR amplified TCR beta CDR3 across 54 Vbeta, 13 Jbeta. TCRdb re-called the immunoSEQ multiplex PCR reads with MiXCR, one entry per CDR3 protein. Altogether fewer than 65,000 distinct CDR3 sequences are present, around 90% being singletons, with the ten largest covering 0.15% to 0.2%. The record originates from a study of CD8 T cells in Susac syndrome. The TCR sequence derives from a human donor in good health. What was sequenced was CD8+ T cells from PBMCs.

The CDR3 bases are TGTGCCTCAAGAGGGGAGAACTACGAGCAGTACTTC. Residues: CASRGENYEQYF. This chain uses TRBV28 with TRBJ2-7, with D perhaps assigned TRBD1 or TRBD2 (5 bases each). V lost 11 bases and J lost 3, with 14 bases in between. The length of the CDR3 is 12 residues. CDR1 MDHEN and CDR2 SYDVKM come from the germline V gene.